A selection of T cell receptor beta chains follows, all from one sample in a study of cytomegalovirus exposure and HLA in healthy donors. Some clones are missing from TCRdb's copy, which holds only in-frame ones; the method was immunoSEQ multiplex PCR. The sample records about 190,000 clones, around 84% being singletons. Material for sequencing was PBMCs. The receptors come from a woman between 18 and 29 years old in good health and CMV-seronegative. The CDR3 runs from the conserved cysteine through the conserved F or W. D genes are given only for firm matches. Not every row has a clone size; where given, it reads once, few, many or a size class.

V gene	CDR3 length	J gene	D gene	clone size	CDR3 protein	CDR3 DNA
TRBV7-6	15	TRBJ2-7	NA	NA	CASSFAGTHDYEQYF	TGTGCCAGCAGCTTCGCCGGGACACACGACTACGAGCAGTACTTC
TRBV23-1	20	TRBJ2-6	TRBD1	NA	CASSQKWTGARHSGANVLTF	TGCGCCAGCAGTCAAAAATGGACAGGAGCCCGCCATTCTGGGGCCAACGTCCTGACTTTC
TRBV25-1	14	TRBJ1-1	NA	NA	CASRWGDKNTEAFF	TGTGCCAGCAGGTGGGGGGATAAGAACACTGAAGCTTTCTTT
TRBV5-4	16	TRBJ2-2	TRBD1	NA	CASSLAGQGVTGELFF	TGTGCCAGCAGCTTGGCCGGACAGGGGGTTACCGGGGAGCTGTTTTTT
TRBV11-2	13	TRBJ2-3	NA	NA	CASIRGALDTQYF	TGTGCCAGTATCCGGGGGGCCCTAGATACGCAGTATTTT
TRBV6-6	15	TRBJ1-2	TRBD1	NA	CASRWGDRSNYGYTF	TGTGCCAGCAGGTGGGGGGACAGAAGTAACTATGGCTACACCTTC
TRBV10-3	15	TRBJ1-1	TRBD1	NA	CATSGQAGWNTEAFF	TGTGCCACCAGCGGACAGGCTGGATGGAACACTGAAGCTTTCTTT
TRBV19	15	TRBJ1-2	NA	NA	CASSIAPGGRYGYTF	TGTGCCAGTAGTATAGCCCCGGGGGGGAGGTATGGCTACACCTTC
TRBV5-4	12	TRBJ2-5	NA	once	CASLGPTGTQYF	TGTGCCAGCCTCGGGCCCACAGGGACCCAGTACTTC
TRBV7-2	14	TRBJ2-1	NA	NA	CASSYGVSYNEQFF	TGTGCCAGCAGTTACGGGGTCTCCTACAATGAGCAGTTCTTC
TRBV2	13	TRBJ1-5	NA	NA	CASTGDIGQPQHF	TGTGCCAGCACGGGGGATATAGGTCAGCCCCAGCATTTT
TRBV6-4	15	TRBJ2-2	TRBD1	few	CASSKGAQDTGELFF	TGTGCCAGCAGTAAGGGGGCGCAGGACACCGGGGAGCTGTTTTTT
TRBV28	14	TRBJ1-1	NA	NA	CASSFPRLNTEAFF	TGTGCCAGCAGTTTTCCCAGGTTGAACACTGAAGCTTTCTTT
TRBV6-1	15	TRBJ2-1	NA	medium-sized	CASSEKGEGSNEQFF	TGTGCCAGCAGTGAAAAAGGGGAAGGTAGCAATGAGCAGTTCTTC
TRBV27	16	TRBJ2-1	NA	NA	CASRPQILNSYNEQFF	TGTGCCAGCAGACCTCAGATTTTAAACTCCTACAATGAGCAGTTCTTC